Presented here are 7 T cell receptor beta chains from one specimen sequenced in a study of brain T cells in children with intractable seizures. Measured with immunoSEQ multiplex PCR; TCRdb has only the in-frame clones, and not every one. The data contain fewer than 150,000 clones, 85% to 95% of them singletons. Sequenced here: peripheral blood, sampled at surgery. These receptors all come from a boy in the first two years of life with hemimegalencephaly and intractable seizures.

CDR3 sequence: CASRLRQGRDQPQHF. The CDR3 nucleotides are TGCGCCAGCAGATTGCGACAGGGGAGAGATCAGCCCCAGCATTTT. This chain links TRBV4-1 with TRBJ1-5; TRBD1 aligns across 8 bases. CDR3 length equals 15 residues. V trimming: 6 bases; J trimming: 5 bases; junction bases outside the gene matches: 9. Germline V lookup: CDR1 MGHRA, CDR2 YSYEKL.

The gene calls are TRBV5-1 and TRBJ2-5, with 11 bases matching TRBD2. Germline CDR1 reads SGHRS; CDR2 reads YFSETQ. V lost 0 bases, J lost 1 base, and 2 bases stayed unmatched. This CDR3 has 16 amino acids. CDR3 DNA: TGCGCCAGCAGCTTGGGACTAGCGGGGTTCCAAGAGACCCAGTACTTC. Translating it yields CASSLGLAGFQETQYF.

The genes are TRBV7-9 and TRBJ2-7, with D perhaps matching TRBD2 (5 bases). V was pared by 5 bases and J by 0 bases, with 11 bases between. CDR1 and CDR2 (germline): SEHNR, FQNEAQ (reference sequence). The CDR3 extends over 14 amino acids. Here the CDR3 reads CASSPSGSSYEQYF. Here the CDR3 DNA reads TGTGCCAGCAGCCCAAGCGGAAGCTCCTACGAGCAGTACTTC.

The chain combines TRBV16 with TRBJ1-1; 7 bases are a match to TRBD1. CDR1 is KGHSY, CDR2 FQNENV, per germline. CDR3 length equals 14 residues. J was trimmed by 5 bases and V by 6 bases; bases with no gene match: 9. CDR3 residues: CASSQQGIGTEAFF. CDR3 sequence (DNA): TGTGCCAGCAGTCAACAGGGGATCGGGACTGAAGCTTTCTTT.

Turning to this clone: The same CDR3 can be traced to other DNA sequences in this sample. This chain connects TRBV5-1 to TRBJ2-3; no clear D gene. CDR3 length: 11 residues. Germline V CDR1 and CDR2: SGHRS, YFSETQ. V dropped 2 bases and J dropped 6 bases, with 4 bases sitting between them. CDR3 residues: CASSLTDTQYF. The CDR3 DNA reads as TGCGCCAGCAGCTTAACGGATACGCAGTATTTT. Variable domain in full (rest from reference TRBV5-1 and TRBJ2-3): KAGVTQTPRYLIKTRGQQVTLSCSPISGHRSVSWYQQTPGQGLQFLFEYFSETQRNKGNFPGRFSGRQFSNSRSEMNVSTLELGDSALYLCASSLTDTQYFGPGTRLTVL.

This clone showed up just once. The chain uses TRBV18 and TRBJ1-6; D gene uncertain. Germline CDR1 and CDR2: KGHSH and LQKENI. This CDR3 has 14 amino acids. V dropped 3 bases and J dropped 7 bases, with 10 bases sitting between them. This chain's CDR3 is CASSPGSENSPLHF. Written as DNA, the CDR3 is TGTGCCAGCTCACCGGGGTCTGAAAATTCACCCCTCCACTTT.

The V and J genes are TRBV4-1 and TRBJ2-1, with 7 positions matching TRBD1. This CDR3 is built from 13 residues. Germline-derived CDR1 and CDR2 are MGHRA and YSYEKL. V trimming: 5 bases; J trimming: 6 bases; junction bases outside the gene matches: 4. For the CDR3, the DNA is TGCGCCAGCAGCGACAGGGCCCTCAATGAGCAGTTCTTC. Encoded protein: CASSDRALNEQFF.